The clone carrying this T cell receptor (beta chain) was counted a few times. Its antigen is currently unknown. The entry originates in a study of beta chain features in type 1 diabetes. Study results and limitations: Shorter TCRB CDR3s, moderately but significantly so, marked every one of the four CD4+ subsets in Type 1 diabetes patients.

The CDR3 runs to 12 residues. Germline-derived CDR1 and CDR2 are PRHDT and FYEKMQ (reference sequence). The V end lost 0 bases, the J end lost 3 bases, and 3 bases lay between the germline ends. Expressed TCRB transcripts were sequenced, since all the RNA that had been isolated was reverse transcribed. Only in-frame clones appear in the TCRdb table, and some are missing; sequencing was by immunoSEQ multiplex PCR. Among more than 550,000 clones listed, 11% to 15% were seen once. This TCR came from a young man with type 1 diabetes. Sequenced: naive CD4+ T cells from blood. V and J are TRBV13 and TRBJ2-7; no reliable D call. The CDR3 bases are TGTGCCAGCAGCTTAGGCAACTACGAGCAGTACTTC. Amino acids: CASSLGNYEQYF. Combining the CDR3 with reference TRBV13 and TRBJ2-7 gives the whole variable domain AAGVIQSPRHLIKEKRETATLKCYPIPRHDTVYWYQQGPGQDPQFLISFYEKMQSDKGSIPDRFSAQQFSDYHSELNMSSLELGDSALYFCASSLGNYEQYFGPGTRLTVT.